This T cell receptor (beta chain) was recorded in a study of blood T cell repertoires in COVID-19. Study information: Both acute and convalescent COVID-19 samples were obtained from the United States, Italy and Spain.

The V and J ends lost 3 bases and 12 bases respectively, with 15 bases between them. The CDR3 runs 13 residues. CDR1 and CDR2 (germline): DFQATT, SNEGSKA (reference sequence). The table came from immunoSEQ multiplex PCR; TCRdb's copy has only in-frame clones and leaves some out. The sample lists fewer than 200,000 clones, around 84% occurring once. The chain links TRBV20-1 to TRBJ1-6, with D possibly TRBD1 on 6 matching bases. Sequenced input: peripheral blood. The TCR comes from a human donor with acute or convalescent COVID-19. The donor label of this sample is uncertain. In nucleotides, the CDR3 is TGCAGTGCTAGTCCGACAGGAGAAGGACCCCTCCACTTT. This codes for CSASPTGEGPLHF.